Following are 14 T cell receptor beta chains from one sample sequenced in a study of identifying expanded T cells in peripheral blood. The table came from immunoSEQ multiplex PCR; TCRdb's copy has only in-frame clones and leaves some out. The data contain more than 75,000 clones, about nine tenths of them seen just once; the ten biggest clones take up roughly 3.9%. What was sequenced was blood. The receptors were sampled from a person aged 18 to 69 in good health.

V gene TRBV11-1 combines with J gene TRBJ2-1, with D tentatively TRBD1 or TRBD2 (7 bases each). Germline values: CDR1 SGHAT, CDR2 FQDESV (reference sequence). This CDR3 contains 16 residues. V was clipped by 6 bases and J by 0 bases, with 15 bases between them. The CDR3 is CASSYPRGGSYNEQFF. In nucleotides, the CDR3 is TGTGCCAGCAGTTACCCCAGGGGGGGCTCCTACAATGAGCAGTTCTTC.

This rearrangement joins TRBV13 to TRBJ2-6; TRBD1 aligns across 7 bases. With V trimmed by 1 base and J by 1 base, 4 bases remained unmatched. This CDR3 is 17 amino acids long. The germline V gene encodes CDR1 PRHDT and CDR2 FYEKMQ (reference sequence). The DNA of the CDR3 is TGTGCCAGCAGCTTAGAAGGGGGCGCTTCTGGGGCCAACGTCCTGACTTTC. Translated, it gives CASSLEGGASGANVLTF.

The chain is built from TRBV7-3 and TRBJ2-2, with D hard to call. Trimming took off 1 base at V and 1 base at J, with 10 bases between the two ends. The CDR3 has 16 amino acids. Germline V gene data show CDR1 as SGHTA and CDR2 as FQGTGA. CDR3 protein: CASSLKAYQNTGELFF. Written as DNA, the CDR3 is TGTGCCAGCAGCTTAAAGGCTTACCAGAACACCGGGGAGCTGTTTTTT.

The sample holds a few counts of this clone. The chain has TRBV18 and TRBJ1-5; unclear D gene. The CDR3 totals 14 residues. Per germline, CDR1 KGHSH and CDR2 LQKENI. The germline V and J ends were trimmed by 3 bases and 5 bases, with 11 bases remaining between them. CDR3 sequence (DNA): TGTGCCAGCTCACCCGGCAGCCGGGATCAGCCCCAGCATTTT. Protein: CASSPGSRDQPQHF. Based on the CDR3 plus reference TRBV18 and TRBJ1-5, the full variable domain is NAGVMQNPRHLVRRRGQEARLRCSPMKGHSHVYWYRQLPEEGLKFMVYLQKENIIDESGMPKERFSAEFPKEGPSILRIQQVVRGDSAAYFCASSPGSRDQPQHFGDGTRLSIL.

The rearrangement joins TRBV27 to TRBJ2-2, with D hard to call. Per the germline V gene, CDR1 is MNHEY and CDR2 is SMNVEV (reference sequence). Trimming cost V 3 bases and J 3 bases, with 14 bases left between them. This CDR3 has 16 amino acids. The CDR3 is CASSFTLTWDTGELFF. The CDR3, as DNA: TGTGCCAGCAGTTTCACCTTAACATGGGACACCGGGGAGCTGTTTTTT.

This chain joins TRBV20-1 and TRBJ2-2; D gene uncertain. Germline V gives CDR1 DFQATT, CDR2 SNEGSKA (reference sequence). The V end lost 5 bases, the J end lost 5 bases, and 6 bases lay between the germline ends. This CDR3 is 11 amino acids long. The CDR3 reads CSARHTGELFF. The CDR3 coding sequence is TGCAGTGCTCGCCATACCGGGGAGCTGTTTTTT.

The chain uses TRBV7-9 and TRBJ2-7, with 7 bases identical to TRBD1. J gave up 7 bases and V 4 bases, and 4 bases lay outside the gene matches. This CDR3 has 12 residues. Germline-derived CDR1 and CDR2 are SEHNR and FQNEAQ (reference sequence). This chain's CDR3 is CASSSGTEEQYF. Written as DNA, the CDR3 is TGTGCCAGCAGCTCCGGGACAGAAGAGCAGTACTTC.

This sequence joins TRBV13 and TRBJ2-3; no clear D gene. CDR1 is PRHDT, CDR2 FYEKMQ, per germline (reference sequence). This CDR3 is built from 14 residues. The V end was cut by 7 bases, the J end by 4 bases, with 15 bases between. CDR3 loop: CASKRLHKADTQYF. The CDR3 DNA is TGTGCCAGCAAACGGCTTCACAAGGCAGATACGCAGTATTTT.

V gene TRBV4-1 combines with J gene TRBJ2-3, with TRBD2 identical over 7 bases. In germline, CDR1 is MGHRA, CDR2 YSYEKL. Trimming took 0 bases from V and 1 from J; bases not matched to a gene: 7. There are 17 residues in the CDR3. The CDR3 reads CASSQDLRRGGTDTQYF. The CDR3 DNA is TGCGCCAGCAGCCAAGATCTTCGACGGGGGGGCACAGATACGCAGTATTTT.

The DNA of the CDR3 is TGTGCCATCAGTGCCCGGACACGCACAGATACGCAGTATTTT. Encoded protein: CAISARTRTDTQYF. The V gene is TRBV10-3, the J gene TRBJ2-3, with D tentatively TRBD1 (5 bases). CDR1 is ENHRY and CDR2 is SYGVKD in the germline V gene. V shed 4 bases and J shed 1 base, with 9 bases lying between them. This CDR3 contains 14 residues.

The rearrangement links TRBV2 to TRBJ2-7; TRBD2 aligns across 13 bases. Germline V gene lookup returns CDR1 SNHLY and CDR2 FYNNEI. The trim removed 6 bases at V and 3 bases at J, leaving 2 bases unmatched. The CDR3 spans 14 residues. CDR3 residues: CASRGTSGNYEQYF. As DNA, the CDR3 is TGTGCCAGCAGGGGGACTAGCGGGAACTACGAGCAGTACTTC.

Written as DNA, the CDR3 is TGTGCCAGCAGTTACACGGGGGGGAATGGCTACACCTTC. This sequence encodes CASSYTGGNGYTF. The rearrangement links TRBV6-5 to TRBJ1-2; D is possibly TRBD1 (5 bases). The CDR3 has 13 residues. The germline gives CDR1 MNHEY, CDR2 SVGAGI. Between the trimmed V and J ends, which lost 2 bases and 6 bases, there was a span of 10 bases.

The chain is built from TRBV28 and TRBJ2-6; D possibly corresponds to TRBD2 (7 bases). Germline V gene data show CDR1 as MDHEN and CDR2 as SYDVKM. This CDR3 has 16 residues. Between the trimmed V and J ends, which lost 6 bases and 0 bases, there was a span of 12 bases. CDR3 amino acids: CASRGGGASGANVLTF. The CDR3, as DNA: TGTGCCAGCAGAGGGGGGGGCGCCTCTGGGGCCAACGTCCTGACTTTC.

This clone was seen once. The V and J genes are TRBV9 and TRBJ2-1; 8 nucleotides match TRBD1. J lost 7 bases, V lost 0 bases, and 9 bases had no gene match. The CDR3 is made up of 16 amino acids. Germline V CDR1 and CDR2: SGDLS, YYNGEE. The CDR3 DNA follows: TGTGCCAGCAGCGTAGTACCTGGACAGGGATGGAATGAGCAGTTCTTC. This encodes CASSVVPGQGWNEQFF.